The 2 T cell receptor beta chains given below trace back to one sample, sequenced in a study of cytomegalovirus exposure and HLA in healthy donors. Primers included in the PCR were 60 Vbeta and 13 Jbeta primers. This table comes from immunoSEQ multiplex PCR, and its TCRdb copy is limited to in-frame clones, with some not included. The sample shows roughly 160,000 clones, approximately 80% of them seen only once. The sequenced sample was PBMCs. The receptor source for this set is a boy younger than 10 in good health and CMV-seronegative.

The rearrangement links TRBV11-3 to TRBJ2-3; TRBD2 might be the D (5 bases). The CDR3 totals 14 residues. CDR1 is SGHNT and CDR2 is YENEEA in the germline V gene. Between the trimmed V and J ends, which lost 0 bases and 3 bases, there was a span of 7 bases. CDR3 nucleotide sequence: TGTGCCAGCAGCTTAGAGGGGAGTACAGATACGCAGTATTTT. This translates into CASSLEGSTDTQYF.

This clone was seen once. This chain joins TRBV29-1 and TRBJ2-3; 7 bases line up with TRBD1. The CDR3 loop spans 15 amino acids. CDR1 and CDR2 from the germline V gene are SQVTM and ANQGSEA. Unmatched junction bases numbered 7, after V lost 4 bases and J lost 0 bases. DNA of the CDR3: TGCAGCGTTGCCCGATCGGGACAGAGCACAGATACGCAGTATTTT. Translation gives CSVARSGQSTDTQYF.